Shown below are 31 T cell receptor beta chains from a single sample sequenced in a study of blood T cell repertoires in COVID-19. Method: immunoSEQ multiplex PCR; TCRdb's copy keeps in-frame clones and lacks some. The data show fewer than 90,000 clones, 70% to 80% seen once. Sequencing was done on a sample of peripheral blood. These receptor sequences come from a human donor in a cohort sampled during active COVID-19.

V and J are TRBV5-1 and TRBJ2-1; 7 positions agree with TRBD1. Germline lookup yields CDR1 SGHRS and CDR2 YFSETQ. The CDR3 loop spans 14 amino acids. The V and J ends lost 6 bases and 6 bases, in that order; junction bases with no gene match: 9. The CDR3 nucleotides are TGCGCCAGCAATCCAGCGACAGGGTCCAATGAGCAGTTCTTC. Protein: CASNPATGSNEQFF.

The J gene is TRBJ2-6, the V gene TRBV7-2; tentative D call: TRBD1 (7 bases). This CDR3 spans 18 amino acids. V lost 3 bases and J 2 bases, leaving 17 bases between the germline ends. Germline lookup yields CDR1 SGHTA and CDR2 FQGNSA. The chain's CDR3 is CASSLGAGGMAGANVLTF. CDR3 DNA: TGTGCCAGCAGCTTGGGGGCAGGGGGGATGGCTGGGGCCAACGTCCTGACTTTC.

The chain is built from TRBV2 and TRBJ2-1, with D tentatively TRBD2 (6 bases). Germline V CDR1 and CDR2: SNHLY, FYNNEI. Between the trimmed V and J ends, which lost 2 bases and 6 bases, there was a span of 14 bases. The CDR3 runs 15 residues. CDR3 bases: TGTGCCAGCAGTGAACACGGGAGCGGATTCAATGAGCAGTTCTTC. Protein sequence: CASSEHGSGFNEQFF.

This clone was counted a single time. CDR3 in DNA: TGCAGCGTACAGACAGGGGGATACGAGCAGTACTTC. Protein product: CSVQTGGYEQYF. The J gene is TRBJ2-7, the V gene TRBV29-1; the match to TRBD1 covers 9 bases. The germline gives CDR1 SQVTM, CDR2 ANQGSEA. This CDR3 comprises 12 residues. Trimming cost V 6 bases and J 4 bases; bases outside gene matches: 4.

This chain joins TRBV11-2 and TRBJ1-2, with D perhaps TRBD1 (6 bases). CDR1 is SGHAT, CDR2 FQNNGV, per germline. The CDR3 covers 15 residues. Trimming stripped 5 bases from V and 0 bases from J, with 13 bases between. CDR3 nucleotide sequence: TGTGCCAGCAGCCCCGTCCAGGGGACTAACTATGGCTACACCTTC. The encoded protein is CASSPVQGTNYGYTF.

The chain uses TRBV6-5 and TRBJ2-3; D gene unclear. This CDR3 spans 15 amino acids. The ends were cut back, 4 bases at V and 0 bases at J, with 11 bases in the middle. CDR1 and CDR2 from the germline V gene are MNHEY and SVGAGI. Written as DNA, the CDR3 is TGTGCCAGCAGTTCTGGTAGTATTAGCACAGATACGCAGTATTTT. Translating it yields CASSSGSISTDTQYF.

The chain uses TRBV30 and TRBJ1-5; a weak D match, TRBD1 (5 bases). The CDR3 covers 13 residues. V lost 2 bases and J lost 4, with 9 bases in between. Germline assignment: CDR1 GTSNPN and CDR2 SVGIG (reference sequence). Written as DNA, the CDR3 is TGTGCCTGGAGTACGGGGGGAAATCAGCCCCAGCATTTT. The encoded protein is CAWSTGGNQPQHF.

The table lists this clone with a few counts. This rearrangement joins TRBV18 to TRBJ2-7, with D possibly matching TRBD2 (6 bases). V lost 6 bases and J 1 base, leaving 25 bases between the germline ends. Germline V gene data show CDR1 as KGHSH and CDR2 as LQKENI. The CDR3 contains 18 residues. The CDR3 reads CASSQLPPGNGGSYEQYF. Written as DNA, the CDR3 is TGTGCCAGCTCCCAACTCCCTCCCGGGAATGGGGGGTCCTACGAGCAGTACTTC. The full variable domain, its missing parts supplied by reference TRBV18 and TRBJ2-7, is NAGVMQNPRHLVRRRGQEARLRCSPMKGHSHVYWYRQLPEEGLKFMVYLQKENIIDESGMPKERFSAEFPKEGPSILRIQQVVRGDSAAYFCASSQLPPGNGGSYEQYFGPGTRLTVT.

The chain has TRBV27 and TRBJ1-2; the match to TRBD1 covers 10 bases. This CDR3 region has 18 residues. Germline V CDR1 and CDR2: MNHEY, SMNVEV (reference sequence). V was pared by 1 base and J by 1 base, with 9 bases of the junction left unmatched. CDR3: CASSLFWLGQGDNYGYTF. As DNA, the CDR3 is TGTGCCAGCAGTTTATTCTGGTTAGGACAGGGGGATAACTATGGCTACACCTTC.

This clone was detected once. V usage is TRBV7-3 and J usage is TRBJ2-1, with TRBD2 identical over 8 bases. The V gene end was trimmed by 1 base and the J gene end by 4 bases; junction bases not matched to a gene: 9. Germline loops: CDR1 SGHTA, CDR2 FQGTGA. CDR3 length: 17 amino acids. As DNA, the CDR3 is TGTGCCAGCAGCTTAAGGTCTAGCGGGTGGGGTTACAATGAGCAGTTCTTC. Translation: CASSLRSSGWGYNEQFF. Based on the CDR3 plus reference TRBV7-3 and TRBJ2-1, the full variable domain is GAGVSQTPSNKVTEKGKYVELRCDPISGHTALYWYRQSLGQGPEFLIYFQGTGAADDSGLPNDRFFAVRPEGSVSTLKIQRTERGDSAVYLCASSLRSSGWGYNEQFFGPGTRLTVL.

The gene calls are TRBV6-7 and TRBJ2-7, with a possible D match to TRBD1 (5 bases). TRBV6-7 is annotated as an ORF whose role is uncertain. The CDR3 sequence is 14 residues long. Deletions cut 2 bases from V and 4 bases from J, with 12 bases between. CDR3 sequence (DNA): TGTGCCAGCAGTTACACGCTGTCAGGGTACGAGCAGTACTTC. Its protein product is CASSYTLSGYEQYF.

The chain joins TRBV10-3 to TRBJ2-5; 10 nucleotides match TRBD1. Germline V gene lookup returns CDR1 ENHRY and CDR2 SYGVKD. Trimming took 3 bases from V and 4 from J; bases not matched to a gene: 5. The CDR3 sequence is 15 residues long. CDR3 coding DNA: TGTGCCATCAGTGACCGACAGGGGGCGGGAGAGACCCAGTACTTC. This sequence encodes CAISDRQGAGETQYF.

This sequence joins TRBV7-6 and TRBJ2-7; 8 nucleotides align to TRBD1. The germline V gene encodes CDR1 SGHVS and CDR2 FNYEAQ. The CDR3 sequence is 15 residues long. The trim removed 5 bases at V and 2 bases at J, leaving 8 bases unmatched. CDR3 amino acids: CASSKETGATYEQYF. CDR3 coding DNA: TGTGCCAGCAGCAAAGAGACAGGGGCCACCTACGAGCAGTACTTC.

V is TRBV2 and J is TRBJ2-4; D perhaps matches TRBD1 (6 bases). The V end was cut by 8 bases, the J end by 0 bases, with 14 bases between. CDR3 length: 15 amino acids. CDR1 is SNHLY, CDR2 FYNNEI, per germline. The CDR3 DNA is TGTGCCAGCGGGGTACAGGGTGGAGCCAAAAACATTCAGTACTTC. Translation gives CASGVQGGAKNIQYF.

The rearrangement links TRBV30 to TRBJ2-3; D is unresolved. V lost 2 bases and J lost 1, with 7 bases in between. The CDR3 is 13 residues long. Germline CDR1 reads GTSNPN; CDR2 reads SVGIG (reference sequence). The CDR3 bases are TGTGCCTGGAGTTCAGGCCGCACAGATACGCAGTATTTT. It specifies CAWSSGRTDTQYF.

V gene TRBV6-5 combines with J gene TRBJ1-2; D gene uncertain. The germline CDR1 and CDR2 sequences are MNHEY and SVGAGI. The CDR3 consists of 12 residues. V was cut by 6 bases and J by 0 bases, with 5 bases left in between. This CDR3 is CASRPANYGYTF. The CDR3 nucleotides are TGTGCCAGCAGACCGGCTAACTATGGCTACACCTTC.

The CDR3 DNA sequence: TGTGCCAGCAGCTTGACTACCGGGACAAGCTACGAGCAGTACTTC. It is translated as CASSLTTGTSYEQYF. The chain employs TRBV7-2 and TRBJ2-7; tentatively, D is TRBD1 (6 bases). V lost 3 bases and J 3 bases, leaving 15 bases between the germline ends. The V gene's germline CDR1 is SGHTA and CDR2 FQGNSA. CDR3 length: 15 residues. Filled out from reference TRBV7-2 and TRBJ2-7, the complete variable domain reads GAGVSQSPSNKVTEKGKDVELRCDPISGHTALYWYRQSLGQGLEFLIYFQGNSAPDKSGLPSDRFSAERTGGSVSTLTIQRTQQEDSAVYLCASSLTTGTSYEQYFGPGTRLTVT.

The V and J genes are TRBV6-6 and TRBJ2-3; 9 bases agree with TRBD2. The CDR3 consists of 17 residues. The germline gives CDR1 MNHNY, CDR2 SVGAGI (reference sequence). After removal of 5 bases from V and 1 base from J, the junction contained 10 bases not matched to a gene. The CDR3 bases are TGTGCCAGCAGTCTAACCGTAGCGGGAGTCGGCACAGATACGCAGTATTTT. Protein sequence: CASSLTVAGVGTDTQYF.

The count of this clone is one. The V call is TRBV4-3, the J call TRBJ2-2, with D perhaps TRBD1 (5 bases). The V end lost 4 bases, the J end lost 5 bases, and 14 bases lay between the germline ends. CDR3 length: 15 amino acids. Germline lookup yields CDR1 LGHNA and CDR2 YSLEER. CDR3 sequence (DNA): TGCGCCAGCAGCCTACAAATTGGGGCTACCGGGGAGCTGTTTTTT. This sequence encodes CASSLQIGATGELFF.

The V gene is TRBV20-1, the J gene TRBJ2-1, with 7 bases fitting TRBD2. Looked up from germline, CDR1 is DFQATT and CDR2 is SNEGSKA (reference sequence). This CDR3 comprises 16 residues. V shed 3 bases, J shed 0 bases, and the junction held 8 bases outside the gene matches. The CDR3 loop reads CSASWASGISYNEQFF. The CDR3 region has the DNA TGCAGTGCTAGTTGGGCTAGCGGCATCTCCTACAATGAGCAGTTCTTC.

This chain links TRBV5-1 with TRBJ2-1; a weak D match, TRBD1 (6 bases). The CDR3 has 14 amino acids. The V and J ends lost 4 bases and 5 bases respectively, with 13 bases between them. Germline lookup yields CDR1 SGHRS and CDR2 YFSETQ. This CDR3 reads CASSPGTSNNEQFF. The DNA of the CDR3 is TGCGCCAGCAGCCCCGGGACAAGTAACAATGAGCAGTTCTTC. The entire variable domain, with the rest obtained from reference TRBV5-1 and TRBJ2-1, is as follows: KAGVTQTPRYLIKTRGQQVTLSCSPISGHRSVSWYQQTPGQGLQFLFEYFSETQRNKGNFPGRFSGRQFSNSRSEMNVSTLELGDSALYLCASSPGTSNNEQFFGPGTRLTVL.

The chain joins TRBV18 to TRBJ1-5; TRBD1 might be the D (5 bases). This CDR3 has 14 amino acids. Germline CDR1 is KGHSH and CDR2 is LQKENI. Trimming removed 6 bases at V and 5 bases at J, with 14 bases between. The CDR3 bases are TGTGCCAGCTCGGCCGACAGACGCTATCAGCCCCAGCATTTT. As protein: CASSADRRYQPQHF.

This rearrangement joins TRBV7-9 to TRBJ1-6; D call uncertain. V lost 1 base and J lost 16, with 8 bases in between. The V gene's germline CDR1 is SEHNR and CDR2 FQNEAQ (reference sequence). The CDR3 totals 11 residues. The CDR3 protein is CASSLGESLHF. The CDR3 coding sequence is TGTGCCAGCAGCTTAGGAGAAAGTCTCCACTTT.

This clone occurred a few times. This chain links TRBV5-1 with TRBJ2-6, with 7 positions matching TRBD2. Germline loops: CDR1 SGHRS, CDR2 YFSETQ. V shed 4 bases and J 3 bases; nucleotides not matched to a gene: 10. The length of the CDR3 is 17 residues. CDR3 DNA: TGCGCCAGCAGCCAGACTAGCATCCTCGGTGGGGCCAACGTCCTGACTTTC. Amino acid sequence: CASSQTSILGGANVLTF.

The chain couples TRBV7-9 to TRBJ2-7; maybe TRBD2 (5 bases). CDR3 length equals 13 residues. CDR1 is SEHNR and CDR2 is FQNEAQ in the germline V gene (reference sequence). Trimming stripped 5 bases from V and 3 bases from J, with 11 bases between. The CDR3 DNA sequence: TGTGCCAGCAGCCCGGGGTCCAACTACGAGCAGTACTTC. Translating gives CASSPGSNYEQYF.

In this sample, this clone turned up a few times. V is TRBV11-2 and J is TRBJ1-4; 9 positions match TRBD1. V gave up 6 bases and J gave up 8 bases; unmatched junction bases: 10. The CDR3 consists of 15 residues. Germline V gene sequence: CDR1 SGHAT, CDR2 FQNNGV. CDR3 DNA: TGTGCCAGCAGAACACCGGGACAGGGTTTCGAAAAACTGTTTTTT. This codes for CASRTPGQGFEKLFF.

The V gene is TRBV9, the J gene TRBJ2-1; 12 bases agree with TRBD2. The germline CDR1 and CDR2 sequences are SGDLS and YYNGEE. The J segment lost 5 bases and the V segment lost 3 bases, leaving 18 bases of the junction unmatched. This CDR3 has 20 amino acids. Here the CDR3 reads CASSGTTPGLAGRVNNEQFF. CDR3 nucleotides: TGTGCCAGCAGCGGAACCACACCCGGACTAGCGGGAAGGGTCAACAATGAGCAGTTCTTC. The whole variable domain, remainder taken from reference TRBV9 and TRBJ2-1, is DSGVTQTPKHLITATGQRVTLRCSPRSGDLSVYWYQQSLDQGLQFLIQYYNGEERAKGNILERFSAQQFPDLHSELNLSSLELGDSALYFCASSGTTPGLAGRVNNEQFFGPGTRLTVL.

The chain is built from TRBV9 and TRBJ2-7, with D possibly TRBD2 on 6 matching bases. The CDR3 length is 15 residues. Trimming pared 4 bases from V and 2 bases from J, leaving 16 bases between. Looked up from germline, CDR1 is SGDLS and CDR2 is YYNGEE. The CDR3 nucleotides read TGTGCCAGCAGCCCCCGGGACTCCTCTACCTACGAGCAGTACTTC. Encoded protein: CASSPRDSSTYEQYF.

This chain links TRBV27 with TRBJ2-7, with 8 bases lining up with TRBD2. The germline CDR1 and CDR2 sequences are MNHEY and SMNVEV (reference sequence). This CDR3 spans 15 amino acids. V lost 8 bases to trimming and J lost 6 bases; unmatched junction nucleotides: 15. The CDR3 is CASRDGTRPSGEQYF. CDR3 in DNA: TGTGCCAGCCGAGACGGGACTAGACCCTCCGGCGAGCAGTACTTC.

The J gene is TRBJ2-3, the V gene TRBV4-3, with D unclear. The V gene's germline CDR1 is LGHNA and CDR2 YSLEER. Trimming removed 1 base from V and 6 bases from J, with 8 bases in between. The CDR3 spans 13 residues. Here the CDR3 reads CASSQGPRDTQYF. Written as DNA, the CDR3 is TGCGCCAGCAGCCAAGGCCCGAGGGATACGCAGTATTTT.

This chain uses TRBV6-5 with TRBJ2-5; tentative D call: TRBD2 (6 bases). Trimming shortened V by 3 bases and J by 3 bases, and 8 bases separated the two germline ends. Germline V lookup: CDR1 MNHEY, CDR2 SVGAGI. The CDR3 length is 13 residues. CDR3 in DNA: TGTGCCAGCAGTTATGGAGGGGAAGAGACCCAGTACTTC. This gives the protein CASSYGGEETQYF.